This T cell receptor beta chain was identified during a study of T cells in Graves' hyperthyroidism and ophthalmopathy. V lost 4 bases to trimming and J lost 8 bases, with 15 bases between them. The CDR3 runs 14 residues. Looked up from germline, CDR1 is SEHNR and CDR2 is FQNEAQ (reference sequence). Amplification targeted TCR beta CDR3 regions from RNA transcripts. In the first-round RT-PCR of the TCR CDR3, the HTBI primer set was used. TCRdb ran MiXCR on the multiplex PCR reads and lists one entry per CDR3 protein. The sample gives about 700,000 distinct CDR3 sequences, 12% to 15% of which show up once; 10% to 13% is in the top ten. Pregnant or lactating patients were excluded, as were those with uncontrolled infection or other autoimmune disease. This clonotype has ten or more counts.

The sample taken for sequencing was blood. This TCR came from a woman between 18 and 30 years old with Graves' hyperthyroidism. V gene TRBV7-9 combines with J gene TRBJ2-1; no firm D call. This CDR3 reads CASSSSRTSDEQFF. The CDR3 nucleotides are TGTGCCAGCAGCTCTTCTAGGACCAGCGATGAGCAGTTCTTC.